A single sample gave rise to the 10 T cell receptor beta chains below, sequenced in a study of blood T cell repertoires in COVID-19. Repertoires were generated with immunoSEQ multiplex PCR, while TCRdb's copy carries only in-frame clones and drops some. The profile covers approximately 89,000 clones, with 70% to 90% appearing a single time and 4% to 5.5% taken by the ten largest. Sequences were obtained from peripheral blood. The receptors here all came from a man aged 65-85 years with acute or convalescent COVID-19.

This clone was recorded a few times. This chain connects TRBV19 to TRBJ2-2; a possible D gene is TRBD2 (5 bases). Germline lookup yields CDR1 LNHDA and CDR2 SQIVND (reference sequence). There are 13 residues in the CDR3. The V gene lost 6 bases and the J gene lost 7 bases, with 12 bases spanning the gap. This chain's CDR3 is CASSFGRVGELFF. The CDR3 DNA follows: TGTGCCAGTAGCTTCGGGCGGGTCGGGGAGCTGTTTTTT.

In this sample, this clone turned up a few times. This rearrangement joins TRBV30 to TRBJ1-5; D might be TRBD1 (5 bases). From germline, CDR1 is GTSNPN and CDR2 SVGIG (reference sequence). Deletions cut 1 base from V and 7 bases from J, with 14 bases between. This CDR3 comprises 14 residues. CDR3 bases: TGTGCCTGGAGTGAACAGGAGCCAGGACAGCCCCAGCATTTT. Protein: CAWSEQEPGQPQHF.

A single count supports this clone. This chain joins TRBV19 and TRBJ2-1; the match to TRBD2 covers 16 bases. Per germline, CDR1 LNHDA and CDR2 SQIVND (reference sequence). CDR3 length equals 16 residues. V was clipped by 4 bases and J by 10 bases; unmatched bases: 7. The chain's CDR3 is CASSTGTSGGASEQFF. Here the CDR3 DNA reads TGTGCCAGTAGTACCGGGACTAGCGGGGGGGCCAGCGAGCAGTTCTTC.

V and J are TRBV19 and TRBJ2-7, with TRBD1 matching over 8 bases. CDR1 LNHDA and CDR2 SQIVND come from the germline V gene (reference sequence). The CDR3 consists of 13 residues. Germline trimming cut 3 bases from V and 2 bases from J; bases unmatched to any gene: 0. CDR3 bases: TGTGCCAGTAGTATGGACAGGGCCTACGAGCAGTACTTC. It translates to CASSMDRAYEQYF.

The V gene is TRBV7-8, the J gene TRBJ1-6; D possibly corresponds to TRBD1 (5 bases). With 5 bases removed from V and 13 bases from J, the gap between germline ends came to 18 bases. This CDR3 is 14 amino acids long. Germline V gene lookup returns CDR1 SGHVS and CDR2 FQNEAQ. Here the CDR3 reads CASSLERAGGPLHF. CDR3 bases: TGTGCCAGCAGCCTCGAAAGGGCCGGGGGGCCCCTCCACTTT.

The rearrangement links TRBV19 to TRBJ1-5, with TRBD1 as a possible D gene (5 bases). The V and J ends lost 2 bases and 0 bases respectively, with 5 bases between them. Germline assignment: CDR1 LNHDA and CDR2 SQIVND (reference sequence). The CDR3 is 14 amino acids. CDR3 region: CASSIQGSNQPQHF. The CDR3 DNA is TGTGCCAGTAGTATACAGGGTAGCAATCAGCCCCAGCATTTT.

V is TRBV27 and J is TRBJ1-1; 12 bases map to TRBD1. From germline, CDR1 is MNHEY and CDR2 SMNVEV (reference sequence). The CDR3 runs 16 residues. With V trimmed by 1 base and J by 4 bases, 4 bases remained unmatched. CDR3 sequence reads: CASSLWDRGPGTEAFF. The CDR3 DNA follows: TGTGCCAGCAGTTTATGGGACAGGGGGCCGGGCACTGAAGCTTTCTTT.

The chain couples TRBV7-2 to TRBJ2-1, with TRBD2 identical over 8 bases. Unmatched junction bases numbered 8, after V lost 3 bases and J lost 4 bases. The CDR3 sequence is 16 residues long. In germline, CDR1 is SGHTA, CDR2 FQGNSA. CDR3 coding DNA: TGTGCCAGCAGCTTGTCCAGCGGGGGTGGGTACAATGAGCAGTTCTTC. Protein: CASSLSSGGGYNEQFF.

The chain combines TRBV10-1 with TRBJ1-1; 7 bases agree with TRBD1. This CDR3 contains 15 residues. The V and J ends lost 3 bases and 4 bases, in that order; junction bases with no gene match: 8. Germline V gene sequence: CDR1 WNHNN, CDR2 SYGVQD (reference sequence). DNA of the CDR3: TGCGCCAGCAGTGACTACAGGGGTTCGGGCACTGAAGCTTTCTTT. Its translation: CASSDYRGSGTEAFF.

The chain recombines TRBV19 with TRBJ1-2; D is undetermined. Deletions cut 7 bases from V and 7 bases from J, with 16 bases between. Looked up from germline, CDR1 is LNHDA and CDR2 is SQIVND (reference sequence). The CDR3 covers 13 residues. The CDR3 reads CASTRGVATGYTF. The DNA of the CDR3 is TGTGCCAGTACCCGCGGGGTCGCGACTGGCTACACCTTC.